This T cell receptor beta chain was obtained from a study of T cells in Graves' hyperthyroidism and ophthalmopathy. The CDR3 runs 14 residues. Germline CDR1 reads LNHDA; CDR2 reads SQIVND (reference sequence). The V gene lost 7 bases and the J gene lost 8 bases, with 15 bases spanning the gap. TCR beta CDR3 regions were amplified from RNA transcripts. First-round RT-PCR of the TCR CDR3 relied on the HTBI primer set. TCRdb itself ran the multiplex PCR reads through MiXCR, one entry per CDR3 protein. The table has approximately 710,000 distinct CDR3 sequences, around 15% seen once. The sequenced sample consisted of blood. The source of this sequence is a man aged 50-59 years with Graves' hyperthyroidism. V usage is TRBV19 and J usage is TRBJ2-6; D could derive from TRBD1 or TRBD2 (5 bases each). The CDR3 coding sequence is TGTGCCAGTACCCTGGGGGTAGGGCCCAACGTCCTGACTTTC. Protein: CASTLGVGPNVLTF.